Sequencing of this T cell receptor (beta chain) was carried out in a study of cytomegalovirus exposure and HLA in healthy donors. The count of this clone is one. Its antigen is unidentified. PCR primers comprised 60 Vbeta and 13 Jbeta primers. Clones were read by immunoSEQ multiplex PCR, and TCRdb kept only the in-frame ones, dropping some. This sample yields about 130,000 clones, of which almost 80% are seen a single time; 1.4% to 1.5% belongs to the top ten. Germline V gene sequence: CDR1 MNHEY, CDR2 SMNVEV (reference sequence). The CDR3 is 15 amino acids. V lost 7 bases to trimming and J lost 4 bases; unmatched junction nucleotides: 12. Whole-study findings and limits: Prior analysis indicated that the majority of TCR beta V segments exhibited productivity approximately 87% or approximately 30% of the time. Reports described diagnosis of cytomegalovirus status by the classifier as highly specific and sensitive.

The sample taken for sequencing was PBMCs. The V gene is TRBV27, the J gene TRBJ1-1, with TRBD1 matching 7 bases. This TCR derives from a female donor in good health and CMV-seronegative. The CDR3: CASIPLVGGITEAFF. DNA of the CDR3: TGTGCCAGCATTCCCCTAGTAGGGGGCATCACTGAAGCTTTCTTT.